Listed here are 2 T cell receptor beta chains from one sample, sequenced in a study of cytomegalovirus exposure and HLA in healthy donors. PCR involved 60 Vbeta and 13 Jbeta primers. TCRdb keeps only in-frame clones here, not all; method: immunoSEQ multiplex PCR. The top ten clones hold 0.6% to 0.7% of a sample with hundreds of thousands of clones, around 76% of them seen once. Sequencing was carried out using PBMCs. The source is a man between 18 and 35 years old in good health and CMV-seronegative.

This CDR3 reads CASSVGSASPGGANVLTF. CDR3 coding DNA: TGTGCCAGCAGCGTAGGTAGCGCAAGCCCCGGCGGGGCCAACGTCCTGACTTTC. The chain joins TRBV9 to TRBJ2-6; maybe TRBD2 (5 bases). The CDR3 sequence is 18 residues long. Germline CDR1 is SGDLS and CDR2 is YYNGEE. Trimming left V 0 bases short and J 4 bases short, with 17 bases between.

This clone was picked up one time. The J gene is TRBJ2-7, the V gene TRBV6-5; 8 bases are a match to TRBD2. Germline assignment: CDR1 MNHEY and CDR2 SVGAGI. V gave up 6 bases and J gave up 6 bases; unmatched junction bases: 10. This CDR3 is 14 amino acids long. The chain's CDR3 is CASSPGRAISEQYF. As DNA, the CDR3 is TGTGCCAGCAGCCCCGGGAGGGCCATTTCCGAGCAGTACTTC.